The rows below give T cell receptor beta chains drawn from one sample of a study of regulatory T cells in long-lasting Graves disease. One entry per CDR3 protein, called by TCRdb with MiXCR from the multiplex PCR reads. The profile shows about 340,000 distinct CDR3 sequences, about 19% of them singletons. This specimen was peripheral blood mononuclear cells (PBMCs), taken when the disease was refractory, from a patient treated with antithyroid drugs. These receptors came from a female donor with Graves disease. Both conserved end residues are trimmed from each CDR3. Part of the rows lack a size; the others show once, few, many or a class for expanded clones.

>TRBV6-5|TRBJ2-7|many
ASSYSRGGEQY
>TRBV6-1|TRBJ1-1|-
ASQLNTEAF
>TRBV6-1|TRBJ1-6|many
ASKLNSYNSPLH
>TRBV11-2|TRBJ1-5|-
ASSPRDRALPGQPQH
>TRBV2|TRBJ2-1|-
ASSSGQILEQF
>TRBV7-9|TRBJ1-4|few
ASSSRQGVYEKLF
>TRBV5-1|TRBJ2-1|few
ASNRGGSGNEQF
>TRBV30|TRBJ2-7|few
AWETGTGSYEQY
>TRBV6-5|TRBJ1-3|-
ASSSPLLSSGNTIY
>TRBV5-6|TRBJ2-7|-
ASSPGTINEQY
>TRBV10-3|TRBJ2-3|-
AISPTGERTDTQY
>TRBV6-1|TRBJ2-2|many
ASSPRGGGTGELF
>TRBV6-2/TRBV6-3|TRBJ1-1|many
ASSYFGTRSLEQAF
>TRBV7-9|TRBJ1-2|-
ASQDNYGYT
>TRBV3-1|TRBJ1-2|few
ASSPLGGLNYGYT
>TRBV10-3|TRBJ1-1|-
AIRNRDREGGTEAF
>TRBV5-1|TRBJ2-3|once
ASSFSQADTDTQY
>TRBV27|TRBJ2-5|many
ASSSLEQETQY
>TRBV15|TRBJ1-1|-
ATSRDRGDRGTEAF
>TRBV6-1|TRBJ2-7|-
ASSVPLEQY
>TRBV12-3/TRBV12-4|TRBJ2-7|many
ASSRQLPPEQY
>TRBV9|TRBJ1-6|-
ASSVAGDSSYNSPLH
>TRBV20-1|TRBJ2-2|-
SARDRTSGADTGELF
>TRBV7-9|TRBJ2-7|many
ASSSNYEQY
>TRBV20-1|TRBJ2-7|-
SASPIGQGPYEQY
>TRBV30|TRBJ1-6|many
AWNGRASYSPLH
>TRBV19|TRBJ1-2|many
ASSGRGANYGYT
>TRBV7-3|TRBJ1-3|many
ASSQGGGNTIY
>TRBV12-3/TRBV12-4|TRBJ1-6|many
ASSRRTGNNSPLH
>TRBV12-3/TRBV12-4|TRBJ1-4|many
ASSLKGREKLF
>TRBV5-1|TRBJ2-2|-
ASSFWVTGGNTGELF
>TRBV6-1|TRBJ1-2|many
ASKTGPPVDGYT
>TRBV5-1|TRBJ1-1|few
ASSFTGGAGVSTEAF
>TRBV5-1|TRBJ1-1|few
ASSLEGRWTEAF
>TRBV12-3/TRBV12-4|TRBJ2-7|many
ASSLAPQGKGSYEQY
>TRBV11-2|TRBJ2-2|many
ASSAGTSRTGELF
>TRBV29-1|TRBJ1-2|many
SVGTGENYGYT
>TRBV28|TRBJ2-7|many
ASSPSGSYEQY
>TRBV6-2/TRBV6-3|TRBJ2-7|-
AASWSLIHEQY
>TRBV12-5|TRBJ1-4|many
ASGSTGVAATNEKLF
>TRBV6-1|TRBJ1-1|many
ASSDPGQLWTEAF
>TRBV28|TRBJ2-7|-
ASSFFTGTSGSEQY
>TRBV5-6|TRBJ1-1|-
ASSPSGDTEAF
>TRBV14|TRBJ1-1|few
ASSQVTSSRRNTEAF
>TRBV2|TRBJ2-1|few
ASSVGLAISYNEQF
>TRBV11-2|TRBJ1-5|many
ASSLRRVSNQPQH
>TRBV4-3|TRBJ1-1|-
ASSPGAYLNTEAF
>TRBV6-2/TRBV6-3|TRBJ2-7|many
ASSYGSEQY
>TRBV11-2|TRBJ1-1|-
ASSSPGQGGEAF
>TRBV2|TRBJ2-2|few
ASRGRFTGELF